The next 28 T cell receptor beta chains were all read from a single sample in a study of T cell changes during pregnancy in multiple sclerosis. Sequencing used immunoSEQ multiplex PCR; TCRdb keeps in-frame clones, though not all of them. Among approximately 40,000 clones listed, just over 90% were seen once. The sequences come from CD4+ T cells from peripheral blood mononuclear cells, collected in the third trimester of pregnancy. Receptors originate from a female donor in good health, enrolled as a control in a pregnancy study.

This chain's CDR3 is CASSPGQGQSTNEKLFF. CDR3 coding DNA: TGTGCCAGTAGTCCGGGACAGGGCCAATCAACTAATGAAAAACTGTTTTTT. The chain has TRBV19 and TRBJ1-4; 9 bases are a match to TRBD1. V shed 5 bases and J 0 bases; nucleotides not matched to a gene: 7. CDR3 length: 17 residues. Germline V lookup: CDR1 LNHDA, CDR2 SQIVND (reference sequence).

The J gene is TRBJ2-1, the V gene TRBV6-4, with TRBD1 matching 10 bases. Trimming took 4 bases from V and 4 from J; bases not matched to a gene: 7. Germline V gene lookup returns CDR1 MRHNA and CDR2 SNTAGT. The CDR3 totals 16 residues. The CDR3: CASSARGTGAYNEQFF. The CDR3 DNA is TGTGCCAGCAGTGCTCGAGGGACAGGGGCGTACAATGAGCAGTTCTTC.

This rearrangement joins TRBV5-1 to TRBJ2-7; 11 bases fit TRBD1. Germline V CDR1 and CDR2: SGHRS, YFSETQ. The CDR3 totals 16 residues. V lost 4 bases and J lost 5; bases outside the gene matches: 11. CDR3 in amino acids: CASSLQGRTGGHEQYF. CDR3 in DNA: TGCGCCAGCAGCCTACAAGGCCGGACAGGGGGCCACGAGCAGTACTTC.

V usage is TRBV28 and J usage is TRBJ1-1, with D perhaps matching TRBD1 (6 bases). CDR3 length: 19 residues. Germline V gene data show CDR1 as MDHEN and CDR2 as SYDVKM. Trimming stripped 3 bases from V and 3 bases from J, with 26 bases between. The CDR3 nucleotides are TGTGCCAGCAGTTTCCCCCACCCCATCAGACAGGTCCGGGACACTGAAGCTTTCTTT. Translating gives CASSFPHPIRQVRDTEAFF. Together with reference TRBV28 and TRBJ1-1, the CDR3 gives the full variable domain: DVKVTQSSRYLVKRTGEKVFLECVQDMDHENMFWYRQDPGLGLRLIYFSYDVKMKEKGDIPEGYSVSREKKERFSLILESASTNQTSMYLCASSFPHPIRQVRDTEAFFGQGTRLTVV.

The chain links TRBV5-5 to TRBJ2-6, with 10 bases aligning to TRBD2. The ends lost 2 bases at V and 0 bases at J; junction bases unmatched: 2. The CDR3 consists of 17 residues. In germline, CDR1 is SGHKS, CDR2 YYEKEE (reference sequence). CDR3 protein: CASSFTSGTSGANVLTF. For the CDR3, the DNA is TGTGCCAGCAGCTTCACTAGCGGGACCTCTGGGGCCAACGTCCTGACTTTC.

The chain uses TRBV13 and TRBJ2-7, with 13 positions matching TRBD2. This CDR3 spans 16 amino acids. With V trimmed by 3 bases and J by 3 bases, 5 bases remained unmatched. Germline V CDR1 and CDR2: PRHDT, FYEKMQ (reference sequence). CDR3 protein: CASSFGLAGANYEQYF. CDR3 nucleotides: TGTGCCAGCAGCTTTGGACTAGCGGGGGCTAACTACGAGCAGTACTTC.

This clone has more than one count but fewer than ten. The chain joins TRBV4-1 to TRBJ1-5; no definite D call. This CDR3 has 16 amino acids. The germline gives CDR1 MGHRA, CDR2 YSYEKL. Between the trimmed V and J ends, which lost 5 bases and 0 bases, there was a span of 14 bases. The CDR3 loop reads CASSVDFSISNQPQHF. CDR3 bases: TGCGCCAGCAGCGTTGACTTTAGTATTAGCAATCAGCCCCAGCATTTT.

The J gene is TRBJ2-4, the V gene TRBV7-9; 12 positions agree with TRBD2. This CDR3 contains 13 residues. The trim removed 5 bases at V and 15 bases at J, leaving 8 bases unmatched. The germline gives CDR1 SEHNR, CDR2 FQNEAQ (reference sequence). The CDR3 nucleotides read TGTGCCAGCAGCCCAGGACTAGCGGGGCCCGGGTACTTC. It specifies CASSPGLAGPGYF.

The V and J genes are TRBV30 and TRBJ1-6; D might be TRBD1 (5 bases). This CDR3 spans 12 amino acids. V lost 4 bases, J lost 10 bases, and 11 bases lay in between. CDR1 and CDR2 from the germline V gene are GTSNPN and SVGIG (reference sequence). Here the CDR3 DNA reads TGTGCCTGGAAGCAGGGAGGCTCACCCCTCCACTTT. This sequence encodes CAWKQGGSPLHF.

This clone was picked up a small number of times. The chain carries TRBV5-1 and TRBJ1-1; no definite D call. V lost 0 bases and J 4 bases, leaving 13 bases between the germline ends. Germline-derived CDR1 and CDR2 are SGHRS and YFSETQ. This CDR3 has 15 amino acids. The CDR3 region has the DNA TGCGCCAGCAGCTTGGCTATGGACTGGGGCACTGAAGCTTTCTTT. It encodes CASSLAMDWGTEAFF.

The J gene is TRBJ2-1, the V gene TRBV19, with 10 bases that match TRBD2. V lost 6 bases and J lost 4; bases outside the gene matches: 9. CDR3 length: 16 amino acids. CDR1 is LNHDA, CDR2 SQIVND, per germline (reference sequence). The chain's CDR3 is CASSYTAGGGYNEQFF. The DNA of the CDR3 is TGTGCCAGTAGCTATACAGCGGGAGGGGGTTACAATGAGCAGTTCTTC.

The V call is TRBV28, the J call TRBJ2-1; perhaps TRBD1 as D (6 bases). This CDR3 contains 15 residues. Trimming shortened V by 6 bases and J by 3 bases, and 15 bases separated the two germline ends. CDR1 and CDR2 from the germline V gene are MDHEN and SYDVKM. CDR3 loop: CASRPDRLNYNEQFF. The CDR3 DNA reads as TGTGCCAGCAGACCCGACAGGCTGAACTACAATGAGCAGTTCTTC.

The chain has TRBV12-1 and TRBJ2-2; TRBD1 is the table's D call and was not checked against the DNA. TRBV12-1 constitutes a pseudogene. This CDR3 contains 16 residues. For the CDR3, the DNA is TGTGCCAGCAGGCCGCGTCAGGGGCCCTACACCGGGGAGCTGTTTTTT. Translated: CASRPRQGPYTGELFF.

This chain connects TRBV2 to TRBJ1-2, with a tentative D call TRBD1 (5 bases). Trimming stripped 6 bases from V and 6 bases from J, with 8 bases between. The germline V gene encodes CDR1 SNHLY and CDR2 FYNNEI. This CDR3 has 11 amino acids. The CDR3 region has the DNA TGTGCCAGCAGGGGGCCGGATGGCTACACCTTC. This codes for CASRGPDGYTF.

V gene TRBV11-2 combines with J gene TRBJ2-7; unclear D gene. Trimming stripped 4 bases from V and 1 base from J, with 14 bases between. This CDR3 is 15 amino acids long. The germline V gene has CDR1 SGHAT and CDR2 FQNNGV. CDR3 sequence reads: CASSSVGEVSYEQYF. The CDR3 region has the DNA TGTGCCAGCAGCTCCGTAGGTGAGGTATCCTACGAGCAGTACTTC.

The V gene is TRBV7-3, the J gene TRBJ2-3; 8 bases are a match to TRBD1. The CDR3 has 15 amino acids. Germline lookup yields CDR1 SGHTA and CDR2 FQGTGA. V lost 3 bases to trimming and J lost 3 bases; unmatched junction nucleotides: 5. The CDR3 DNA follows: TGTGCCAGCAGCTTTACCGACAGGGGAACAGATACGCAGTATTTT. Its protein product is CASSFTDRGTDTQYF.

The V call is TRBV5-1, the J call TRBJ2-1, with D unresolved. Germline V gene sequence: CDR1 SGHRS, CDR2 YFSETQ. V lost 2 bases to trimming and J lost 1 base, with 10 bases between them. The CDR3 has 15 residues. CDR3 sequence reads: CASSFTSPSYNEQFF. The CDR3 nucleotides are TGCGCCAGCAGCTTCACAAGTCCATCCTACAATGAGCAGTTCTTC.

The chain carries TRBV2 and TRBJ1-4; 7 nucleotides line up with TRBD1. The V and J ends lost 5 bases and 5 bases, in that order; junction bases with no gene match: 11. Per germline, CDR1 SNHLY and CDR2 FYNNEI. The CDR3 extends over 16 amino acids. DNA of the CDR3: TGTGCCAGCAGTCGAACGGGGGCAGGGGGGAATGAAAAACTGTTTTTT. Its protein product is CASSRTGAGGNEKLFF.

The chain joins TRBV15 to TRBJ2-1, with D possibly being TRBD2 (7 bases). This CDR3 spans 16 amino acids. The V end was cut by 8 bases, the J end by 4 bases, with 21 bases between. The germline gives CDR1 LNHNV, CDR2 YYDKDF (reference sequence). CDR3 sequence reads: CATEDGGGGLYNEQFF. The CDR3 nucleotides are TGTGCCACCGAGGACGGGGGAGGGGGTCTTTACAATGAGCAGTTCTTC.

CDR3 loop: CASSQVGGAPSGANVLTF. CDR3 DNA sequence: TGTGCCAGCAGCCAAGTGGGCGGGGCACCCTCTGGGGCCAACGTCCTGACTTTC. V gene TRBV4-2 combines with J gene TRBJ2-6; perhaps TRBD2 as D (6 bases). The CDR3 sequence is 18 residues long. Trimming shortened V by 1 base and J by 0 bases, and 13 bases separated the two germline ends. Germline CDR1 LGHNA, CDR2 YNFKEQ.

This chain links TRBV5-1 with TRBJ1-1; the D gene is possibly TRBD1 (6 bases). CDR1 and CDR2 from the germline V gene are SGHRS and YFSETQ. V was cut by 1 base and J by 4 bases, with 14 bases left in between. The CDR3 totals 15 residues. CDR3 coding DNA: TGCGCCAGCAGCTTGATAGGGGGAGGGATCACTGAAGCTTTCTTT. This gives the protein CASSLIGGGITEAFF. The full variable domain, rest sourced from reference TRBV5-1 and TRBJ1-1, is KAGVTQTPRYLIKTRGQQVTLSCSPISGHRSVSWYQQTPGQGLQFLFEYFSETQRNKGNFPGRFSGRQFSNSRSEMNVSTLELGDSALYLCASSLIGGGITEAFFGQGTRLTVV.

The chain carries TRBV5-6 and TRBJ2-7, with a tentative D call TRBD2 (5 bases). Germline loops: CDR1 SGHDT, CDR2 YYEEEE. CDR3 length equals 14 residues. Trimming pared 5 bases from V and 5 bases from J, leaving 17 bases between. The CDR3 sequence: CASSSEQVGDEQYF. In DNA form, the CDR3 reads TGTGCCAGCAGTAGCGAGCAGGTCGGGGACGAGCAGTACTTC.

V gene TRBV27 combines with J gene TRBJ1-2, with 7 bases fitting TRBD1. Trimming removed 5 bases from V and 4 bases from J; junction bases left unmatched: 13. This CDR3 is 16 amino acids long. Germline V lookup: CDR1 MNHEY, CDR2 SMNVEV (reference sequence). The CDR3 spells CASSLAGGSGGYGYTF. CDR3 bases: TGTGCCAGCAGTCTGGCGGGAGGGTCAGGGGGCTATGGCTACACCTTC.

This clone was detected only once. The chain is built from TRBV27 and TRBJ1-2; TRBD1 matches 8 bases. The V and J ends lost 8 bases and 7 bases, in that order; junction bases with no gene match: 9. The CDR3 consists of 13 residues. Germline CDR1 MNHEY, CDR2 SMNVEV (reference sequence). CDR3 protein: CASGRGQGVGYTF. The CDR3 DNA follows: TGTGCCAGCGGCCGTGGACAGGGAGTTGGCTACACCTTC.

The V gene is TRBV6-5, the J gene TRBJ1-3; no definite D call. V shed 3 bases and J shed 1 base, with 13 bases lying between them. The germline V gene encodes CDR1 MNHEY and CDR2 SVGAGI. The length of the CDR3 is 16 residues. CDR3 bases: TGTGCCAGCAGTTATGGAGGCTTACGGTCTGGAAACACCATATATTTT. Protein product: CASSYGGLRSGNTIYF.

There are a few counts of this clone. The rearrangement links TRBV11-2 to TRBJ2-1; D possibly corresponds to TRBD2 (5 bases). The germline CDR1 and CDR2 sequences are SGHAT and FQNNGV. Trimming took 0 bases from V and 6 from J, leaving 12 bases between them. The CDR3 sequence is 15 residues long. The CDR3 coding sequence is TGTGCCAGCAGCTTAGATTTGGCGGGCGGCAATGAGCAGTTCTTC. Encoded protein: CASSLDLAGGNEQFF.

This chain's CDR3 is CSATRINEQFF. The CDR3 DNA reads as TGCAGTGCTACTAGAATCAATGAGCAGTTCTTC. The genes are TRBV20-1 and TRBJ2-1; D not resolved. The CDR3 contains 11 residues. V was clipped by 4 bases and J by 6 bases, with 7 bases between them. Germline lookup yields CDR1 DFQATT and CDR2 SNEGSKA (reference sequence).

The chain joins TRBV28 to TRBJ2-3; TRBD1 matches at 11 bases. The CDR3 length is 19 residues. The V segment lost 2 bases and the J segment 5 bases; nucleotides outside the gene matches: 15. CDR1 is MDHEN, CDR2 SYDVKM, per germline. CDR3 loop: CASSLSWYQDRGREDTQYF. The CDR3 nucleotides are TGTGCCAGCAGTTTAAGTTGGTATCAGGACAGGGGGCGAGAAGATACGCAGTATTTT.